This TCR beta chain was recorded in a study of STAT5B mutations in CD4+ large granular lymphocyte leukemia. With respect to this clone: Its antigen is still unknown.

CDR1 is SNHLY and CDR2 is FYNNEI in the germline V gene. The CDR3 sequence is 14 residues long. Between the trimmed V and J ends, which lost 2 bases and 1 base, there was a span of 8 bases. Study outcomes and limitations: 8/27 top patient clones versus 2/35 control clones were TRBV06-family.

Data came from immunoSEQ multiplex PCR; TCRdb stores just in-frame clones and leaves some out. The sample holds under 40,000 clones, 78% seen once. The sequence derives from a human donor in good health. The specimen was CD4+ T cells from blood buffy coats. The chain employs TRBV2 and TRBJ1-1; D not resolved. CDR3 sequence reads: CASSEFRTNTEAFF. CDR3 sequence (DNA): TGTGCCAGCAGTGAATTTAGGACGAACACTGAAGCTTTCTTT.